Following are 12 T cell receptor beta chains from one sample sequenced in a study of blood T cell repertoires in COVID-19. Generated by immunoSEQ multiplex PCR, the TCRdb table keeps only in-frame clones and is missing some. The repertoire holds some 100,000 clones, with 87% as singletons. The sequencing input was peripheral blood. The origin of the receptors is a woman aged 25-40 years with acute or convalescent COVID-19.

The chain links TRBV7-9 to TRBJ1-6; a weak D match, TRBD1 (5 bases). V shed 6 bases and J shed 6 bases, with 18 bases lying between them. The CDR3 is made up of 16 amino acids. Germline lookup yields CDR1 SEHNR and CDR2 FQNEAQ (reference sequence). The CDR3 nucleotides read TGTGCCAGCAGTCCACCAACCGGGGGAGGTAATTCACCCCTCCACTTT. Translated, it gives CASSPPTGGGNSPLHF.

V usage is TRBV2 and J usage is TRBJ2-3; 9 nucleotides match TRBD1. Trimming removed 8 bases from V and 6 bases from J; junction bases left unmatched: 12. This CDR3 comprises 15 residues. Germline CDR1 and CDR2: SNHLY and FYNNEI. The CDR3: CASVSDRGGLDTQYF. In nucleotides, the CDR3 is TGTGCCAGCGTATCGGACAGGGGTGGATTGGATACGCAGTATTTT.

CDR3 nucleotide sequence: TGTGCCAGCAGTTTCCGGTCCCGGGAGACCCAGTACTTC. Protein sequence: CASSFRSRETQYF. The chain has TRBV28 and TRBJ2-5; D ambiguous. This CDR3 region has 13 residues. Trimming stripped 3 bases from V and 5 bases from J, with 10 bases between. CDR1 and CDR2 from the germline V gene are MDHEN and SYDVKM. Based on the CDR3 plus reference TRBV28 and TRBJ2-5, the full variable domain is DVKVTQSSRYLVKRTGEKVFLECVQDMDHENMFWYRQDPGLGLRLIYFSYDVKMKEKGDIPEGYSVSREKKERFSLILESASTNQTSMYLCASSFRSRETQYFGPGTRLLVL.

This chain uses TRBV6-2 or TRBV6-3 with TRBJ1-2; no reliable D call. The V end was cut by 2 bases, the J end by 0 bases, with 13 bases between. The CDR3 covers 16 residues. Germline V gene data show CDR1 as MNHEY and CDR2 as SVGEGT. The CDR3 region is CASSYLRTEANYGYTF. CDR3 DNA sequence: TGTGCCAGCAGTTACCTTAGGACTGAGGCTAACTATGGCTACACCTTC.

V usage is TRBV25-1 and J usage is TRBJ1-1, with D uncertain. V lost 1 base and J 7 bases, leaving 10 bases between the germline ends. The CDR3 is 13 amino acids. The germline V gene encodes CDR1 MGHDK and CDR2 SYGVNS. CDR3 in DNA: TGTGCCAGCAGTGAATCGGGGTTCCTTGAAGCTTTCTTT. This codes for CASSESGFLEAFF.

The chain is built from TRBV6-2 or TRBV6-3 and TRBJ1-2; 7 nucleotides align to TRBD1. V lost 6 bases and J lost 6; bases outside the gene matches: 16. Germline V gives CDR1 MNHEY, CDR2 SVGEGT. The CDR3 has 16 residues. CDR3 in amino acids: CASSDRDSFSVNGYTF. In nucleotides, the CDR3 is TGTGCCAGCAGCGACCGGGACAGTTTCTCCGTCAATGGCTACACCTTC.

The J gene is TRBJ1-2, the V gene TRBV15; D ambiguous. Trimming shortened V by 4 bases and J by 5 bases, and 17 bases separated the two germline ends. Germline lookup yields CDR1 LNHNV and CDR2 YYDKDF (reference sequence). The CDR3 sequence is 15 residues long. CDR3 sequence reads: CATSTMGSSGYGYTF. CDR3 DNA sequence: TGTGCCACCAGCACCATGGGGTCATCGGGGTATGGCTACACCTTC.

The chain joins TRBV12-5 to TRBJ1-5, with a weak D call TRBD1 (5 bases). The CDR3 runs to 15 residues. Trimming removed 6 bases from V and 7 bases from J, with 19 bases in between. From germline, CDR1 is LGHNT and CDR2 FRNRAP. Here the CDR3 DNA reads TGTGCTAGTGGCCAAGGCGGGGGTCCTGGACAGCCCCAGCATTTT. Translating gives CASGQGGGPGQPQHF.

This clone ranks as medium-sized. The V and J genes are TRBV19 and TRBJ1-5; no clear D gene. The CDR3 has 15 residues. The germline V gene has CDR1 LNHDA and CDR2 SQIVND (reference sequence). V was trimmed by 7 bases and J by 7 bases, leaving 20 bases between them. CDR3: CASTLGGTPRQPQHF. In DNA form, the CDR3 reads TGTGCCAGTACCCTGGGAGGCACCCCTAGGCAGCCCCAGCATTTT.

This chain connects TRBV7-2 to TRBJ1-4; 11 nucleotides line up with TRBD1. This CDR3 comprises 15 residues. Germline assignment: CDR1 SGHTA and CDR2 FQGNSA. J was trimmed by 7 bases and V by 4 bases; bases with no gene match: 5. CDR3 DNA sequence: TGTGCCAGCAGCTCTAGGACAGGGGGCGGTGAAAAACTGTTTTTT. The encoded protein is CASSSRTGGGEKLFF.

V is TRBV6-6 and J is TRBJ1-5, with D possibly matching TRBD1 (5 bases). V lost 3 bases and J 1 base, leaving 13 bases between the germline ends. The CDR3 contains 16 residues. From germline, CDR1 is MNHNY and CDR2 SVGAGI (reference sequence). The CDR3, as DNA: TGTGCCAGCAGTTATGAAGGGGTGGGCAGCAATCAGCCCCAGCATTTT. Residues: CASSYEGVGSNQPQHF.

Of note for this clone: At one end the junction does not follow the germline gene, possibly because of a read error. CDR3 protein: CASSLVLAGDLRDF. The DNA of the CDR3 is TGTGCCAGCAGCTTAGTACTAGCGGGGGATCTGCGGGACTTC. The chain couples TRBV7-7 to TRBJ2-7, with 11 bases lining up with TRBD2. This CDR3 contains 14 residues. Germline CDR1 and CDR2: SSHAT and FNYEAQ (reference sequence).